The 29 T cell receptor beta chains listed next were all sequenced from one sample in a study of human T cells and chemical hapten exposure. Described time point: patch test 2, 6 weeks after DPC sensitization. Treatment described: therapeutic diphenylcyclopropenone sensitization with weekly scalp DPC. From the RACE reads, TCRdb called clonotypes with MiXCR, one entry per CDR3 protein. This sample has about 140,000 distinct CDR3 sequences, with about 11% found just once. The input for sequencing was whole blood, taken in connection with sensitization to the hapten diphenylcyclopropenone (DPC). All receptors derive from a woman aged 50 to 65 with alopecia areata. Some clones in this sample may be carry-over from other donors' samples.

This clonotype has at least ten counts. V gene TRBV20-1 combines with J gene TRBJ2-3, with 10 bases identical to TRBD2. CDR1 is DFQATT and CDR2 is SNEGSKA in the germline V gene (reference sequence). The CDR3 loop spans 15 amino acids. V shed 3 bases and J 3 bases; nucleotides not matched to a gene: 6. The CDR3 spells CSARGSSGRTDTQYF. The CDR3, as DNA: TGCAGTGCTAGGGGATCTAGCGGGAGAACAGATACGCAGTATTTT.

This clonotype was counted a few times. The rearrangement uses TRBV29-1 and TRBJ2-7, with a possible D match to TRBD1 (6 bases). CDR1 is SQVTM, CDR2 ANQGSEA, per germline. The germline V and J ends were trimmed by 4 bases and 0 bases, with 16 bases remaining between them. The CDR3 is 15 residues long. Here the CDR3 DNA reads TGCAGCGTTGTTCAAGCTAGGGGGAGCTCCTACGAGCAGTACTTC. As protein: CSVVQARGSSYEQYF.

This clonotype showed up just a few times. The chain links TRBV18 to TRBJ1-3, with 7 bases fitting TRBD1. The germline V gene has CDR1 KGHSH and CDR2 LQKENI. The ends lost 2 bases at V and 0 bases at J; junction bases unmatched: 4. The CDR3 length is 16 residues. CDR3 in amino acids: CASSPGQALSGNTIYF. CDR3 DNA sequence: TGTGCCAGCTCACCAGGACAGGCCCTCTCTGGAAACACCATATATTTT.

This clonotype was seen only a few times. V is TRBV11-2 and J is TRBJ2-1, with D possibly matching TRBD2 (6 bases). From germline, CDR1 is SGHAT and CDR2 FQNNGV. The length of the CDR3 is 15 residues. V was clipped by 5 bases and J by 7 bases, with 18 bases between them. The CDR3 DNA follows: TGTGCCAGCAGCCCCCCCGGACTATACCCGAATGAGCAGTTCTTC. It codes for CASSPPGLYPNEQFF.

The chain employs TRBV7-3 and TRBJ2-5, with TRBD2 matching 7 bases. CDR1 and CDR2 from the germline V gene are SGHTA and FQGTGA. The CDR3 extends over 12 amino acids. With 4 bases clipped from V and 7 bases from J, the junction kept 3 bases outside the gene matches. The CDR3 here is CASSSPGGTQYF. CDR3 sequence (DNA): TGTGCCAGCAGCTCACCGGGGGGGACCCAGTACTTC.

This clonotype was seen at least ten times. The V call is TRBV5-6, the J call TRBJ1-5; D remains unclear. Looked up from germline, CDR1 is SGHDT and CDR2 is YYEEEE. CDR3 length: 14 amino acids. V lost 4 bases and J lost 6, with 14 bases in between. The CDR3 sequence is CASSLRALGQPQHF. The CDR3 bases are TGTGCCAGCAGCCTCCGGGCCCTCGGTCAGCCCCAGCATTTT.

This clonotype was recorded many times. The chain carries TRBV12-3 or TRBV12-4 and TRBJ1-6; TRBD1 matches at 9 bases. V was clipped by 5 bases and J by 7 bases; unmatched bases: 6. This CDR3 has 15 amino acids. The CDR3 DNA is TGTGCCAGCAGTCTACCGGGACAGGGCAATTCACCCCTCCACTTT. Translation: CASSLPGQGNSPLHF.

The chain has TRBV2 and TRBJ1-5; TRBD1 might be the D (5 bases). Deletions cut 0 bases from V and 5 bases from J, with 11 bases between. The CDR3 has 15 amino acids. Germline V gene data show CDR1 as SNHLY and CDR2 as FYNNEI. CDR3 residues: CASSEARGGDQPQHF. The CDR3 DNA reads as TGTGCCAGCAGTGAAGCGAGAGGAGGGGATCAGCCCCAGCATTTT.

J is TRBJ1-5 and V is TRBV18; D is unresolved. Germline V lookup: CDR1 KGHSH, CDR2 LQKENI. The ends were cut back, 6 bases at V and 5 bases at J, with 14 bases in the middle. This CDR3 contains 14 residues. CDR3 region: CASSQDGGYQPQHF. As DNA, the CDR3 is TGTGCCAGCTCGCAAGACGGAGGTTATCAGCCCCAGCATTTT. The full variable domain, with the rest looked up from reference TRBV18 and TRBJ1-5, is NAGVMQNPRHLVRRRGQEARLRCSPMKGHSHVYWYRQLPEEGLKFMVYLQKENIIDESGMPKERFSAEFPKEGPSILRIQQVVRGDSAAYFCASSQDGGYQPQHFGDGTRLSIL.

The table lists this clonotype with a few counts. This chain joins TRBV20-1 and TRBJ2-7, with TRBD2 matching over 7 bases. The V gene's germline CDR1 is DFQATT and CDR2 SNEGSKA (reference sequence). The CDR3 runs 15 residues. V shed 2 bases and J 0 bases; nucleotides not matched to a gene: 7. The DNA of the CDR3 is TGCAGTGCTAGACTATTAAGCGGGGACTCCTACGAGCAGTACTTC. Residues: CSARLLSGDSYEQYF.

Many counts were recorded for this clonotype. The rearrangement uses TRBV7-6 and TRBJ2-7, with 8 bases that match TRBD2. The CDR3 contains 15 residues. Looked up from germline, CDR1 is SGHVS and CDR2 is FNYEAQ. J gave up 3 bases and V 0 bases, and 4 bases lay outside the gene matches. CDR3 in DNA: TGTGCCAGCAGCTTAGCAAGCGGGAGCCACTACGAGCAGTACTTC. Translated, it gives CASSLASGSHYEQYF.

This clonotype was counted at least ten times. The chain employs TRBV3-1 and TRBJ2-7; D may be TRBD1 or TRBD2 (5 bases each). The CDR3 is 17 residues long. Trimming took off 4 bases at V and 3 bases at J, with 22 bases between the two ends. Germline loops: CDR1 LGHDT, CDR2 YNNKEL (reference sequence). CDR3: CASSPEGQASLLYEQYF. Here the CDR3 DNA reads TGTGCCAGCAGCCCAGAGGGGCAGGCCTCACTTCTCTACGAGCAGTACTTC.

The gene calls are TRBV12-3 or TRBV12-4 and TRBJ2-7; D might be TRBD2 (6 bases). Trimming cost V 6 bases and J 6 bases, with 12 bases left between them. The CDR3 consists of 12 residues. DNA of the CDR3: TGTGCCAGCAGAACCGACGGGGGCGAGCAGTACTTC. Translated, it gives CASRTDGGEQYF.

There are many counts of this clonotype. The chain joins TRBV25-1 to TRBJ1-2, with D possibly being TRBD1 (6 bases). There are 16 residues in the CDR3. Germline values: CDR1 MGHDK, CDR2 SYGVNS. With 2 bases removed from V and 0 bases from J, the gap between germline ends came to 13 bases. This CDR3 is CASSEPGALANYGYTF. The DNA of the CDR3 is TGTGCCAGCAGTGAACCGGGGGCACTAGCTAACTATGGCTACACCTTC.

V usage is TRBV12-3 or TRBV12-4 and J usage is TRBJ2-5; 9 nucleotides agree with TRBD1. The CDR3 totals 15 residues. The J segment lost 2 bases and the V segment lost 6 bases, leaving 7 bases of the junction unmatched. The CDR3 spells CASSPYRGRQETQYF. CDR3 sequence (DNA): TGTGCCAGCAGCCCCTACAGGGGGCGTCAAGAGACCCAGTACTTC.

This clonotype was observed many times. The chain's CDR3 is CASSHGLAVSSTDTQYF. CDR3 in DNA: TGTGCCAGCAGTCATGGACTAGCGGTGTCTAGCACAGATACGCAGTATTTT. The chain is built from TRBV6-5 and TRBJ2-3; 10 positions match TRBD2. The V and J ends lost 5 bases and 0 bases, in that order; junction bases with no gene match: 8. Germline V gene lookup returns CDR1 MNHEY and CDR2 SVGAGI. CDR3 length: 17 amino acids.

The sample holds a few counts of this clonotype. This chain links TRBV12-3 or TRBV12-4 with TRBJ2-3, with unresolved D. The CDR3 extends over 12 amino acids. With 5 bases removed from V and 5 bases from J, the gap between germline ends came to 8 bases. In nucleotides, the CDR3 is TGTGCCAGCAGTACCTATGTAGATACGCAGTATTTT. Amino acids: CASSTYVDTQYF.

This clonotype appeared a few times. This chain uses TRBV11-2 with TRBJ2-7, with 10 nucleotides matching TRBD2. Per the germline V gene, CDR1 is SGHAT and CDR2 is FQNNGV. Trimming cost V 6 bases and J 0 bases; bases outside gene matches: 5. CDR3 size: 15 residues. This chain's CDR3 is CASRKGLAVSYEQYF. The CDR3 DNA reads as TGTGCCAGCAGAAAAGGACTAGCGGTCTCCTACGAGCAGTACTTC.

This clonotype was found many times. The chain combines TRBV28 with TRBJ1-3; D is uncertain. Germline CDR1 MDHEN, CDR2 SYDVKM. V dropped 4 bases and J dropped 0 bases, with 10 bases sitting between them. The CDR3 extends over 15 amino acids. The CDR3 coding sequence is TGTGCCAGCAGTTCCAGCTCAGCCTCTGGAAACACCATATATTTT. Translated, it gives CASSSSSASGNTIYF.

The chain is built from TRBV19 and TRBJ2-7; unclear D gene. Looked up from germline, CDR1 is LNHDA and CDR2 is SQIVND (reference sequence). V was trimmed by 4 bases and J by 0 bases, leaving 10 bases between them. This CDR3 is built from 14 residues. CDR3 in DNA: TGTGCCAGTAGTAACGGACCCGACTCCTACGAGCAGTACTTC. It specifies CASSNGPDSYEQYF.

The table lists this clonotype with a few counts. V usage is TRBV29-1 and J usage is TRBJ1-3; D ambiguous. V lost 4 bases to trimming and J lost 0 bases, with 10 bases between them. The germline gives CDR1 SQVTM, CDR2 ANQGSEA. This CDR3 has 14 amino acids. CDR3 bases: TGCAGCGTTGGGGTGTCAAGCTCTGGAAACACCATATATTTT. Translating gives CSVGVSSSGNTIYF.

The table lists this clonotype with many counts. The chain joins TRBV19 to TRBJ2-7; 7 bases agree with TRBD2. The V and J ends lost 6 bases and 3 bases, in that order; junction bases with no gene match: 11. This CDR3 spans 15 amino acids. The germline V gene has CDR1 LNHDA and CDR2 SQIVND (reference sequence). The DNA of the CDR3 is TGTGCCAGTAGGGACTCAGCGGGACTCAACTACGAGCAGTACTTC. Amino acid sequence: CASRDSAGLNYEQYF.

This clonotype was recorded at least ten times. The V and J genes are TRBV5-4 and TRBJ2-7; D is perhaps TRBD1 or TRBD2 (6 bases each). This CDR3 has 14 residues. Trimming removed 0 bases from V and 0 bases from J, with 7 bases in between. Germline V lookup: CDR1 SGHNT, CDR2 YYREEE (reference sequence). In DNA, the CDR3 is TGTGCCAGCAGCTTGGGGGGGGCCTCCTACGAGCAGTACTTC. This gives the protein CASSLGGASYEQYF.

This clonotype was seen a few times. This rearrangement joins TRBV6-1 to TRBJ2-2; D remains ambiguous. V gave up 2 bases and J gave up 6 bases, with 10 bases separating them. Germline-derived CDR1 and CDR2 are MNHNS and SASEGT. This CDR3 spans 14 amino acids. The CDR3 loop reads CASSETVVPGELFF. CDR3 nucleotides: TGTGCCAGCAGTGAAACGGTGGTCCCCGGGGAGCTGTTTTTT.

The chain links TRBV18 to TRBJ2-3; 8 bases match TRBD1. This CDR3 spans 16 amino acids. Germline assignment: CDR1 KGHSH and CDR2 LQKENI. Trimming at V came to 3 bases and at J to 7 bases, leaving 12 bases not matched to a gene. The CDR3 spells CASSPDGRGRKNTQYF. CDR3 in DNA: TGTGCCAGCTCACCGGATGGCAGGGGGCGTAAAAATACGCAGTATTTT.

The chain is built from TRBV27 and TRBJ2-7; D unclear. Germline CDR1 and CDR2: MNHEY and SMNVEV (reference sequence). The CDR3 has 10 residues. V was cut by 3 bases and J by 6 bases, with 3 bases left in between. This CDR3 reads CASSLVEQYF. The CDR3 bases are TGTGCCAGCAGTTTGGTCGAGCAGTACTTC.

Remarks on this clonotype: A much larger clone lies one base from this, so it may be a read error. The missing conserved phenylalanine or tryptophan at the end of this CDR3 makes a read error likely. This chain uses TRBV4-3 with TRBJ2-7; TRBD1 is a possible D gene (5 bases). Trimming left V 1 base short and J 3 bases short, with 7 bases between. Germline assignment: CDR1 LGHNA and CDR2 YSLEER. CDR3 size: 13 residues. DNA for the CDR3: TGCGCCAGCAGCCAAGCCCAGGGCTACGAGCAGTACCTC. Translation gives CASSQAQGYEQYL.

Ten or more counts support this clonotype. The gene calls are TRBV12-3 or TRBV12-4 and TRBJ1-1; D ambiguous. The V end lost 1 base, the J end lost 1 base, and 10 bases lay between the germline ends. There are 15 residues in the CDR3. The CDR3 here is CASSLGIWGNTEAFF. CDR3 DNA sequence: TGTGCCAGCAGTTTAGGGATTTGGGGGAACACTGAAGCTTTCTTT.

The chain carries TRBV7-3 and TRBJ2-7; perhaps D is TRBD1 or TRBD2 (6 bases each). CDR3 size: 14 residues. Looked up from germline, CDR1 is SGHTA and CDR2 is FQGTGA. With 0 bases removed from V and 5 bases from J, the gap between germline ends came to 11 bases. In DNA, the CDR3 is TGTGCCAGCAGCTTAACGGGGGGCAGAAACGAGCAGTACTTC. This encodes CASSLTGGRNEQYF.